This T cell receptor beta chain was retrieved from a study of T cells in Graves' hyperthyroidism and ophthalmopathy. Study context: Staff took peripheral blood when the initial diagnosis was made, before any treatment began. General study results and limits: A 13 V-J model separated ophthalmopathy from stable hyperthyroidism. Blood also held most thyroid clonotypes expanded beyond 0.001.

CDR1 LGHNA and CDR2 YSLEER come from the germline V gene. V lost 0 bases and J lost 5, with 11 bases in between. The CDR3 length is 15 residues. With regard to this clonotype: Its antigen is not known.

Amplified TCR beta CDR3 regions derived from RNA transcripts. First-round RT-PCR of the TCR CDR3 relied on the HTBI primer set. Each CDR3 protein gets one entry after TCRdb re-called the multiplex PCR reads with MiXCR. The repertoire includes fewer than 400,000 distinct CDR3 sequences, 15% to 19% of them detected once, and 28% sits in the top ten. The chain has TRBV4-3 and TRBJ1-5, with D possibly being TRBD1 (5 bases). Sample: blood. This TCR was sampled from a woman between 18 and 30 years old with Graves' hyperthyroidism that later progressed to Graves' ophthalmopathy. This CDR3 reads CASSQDLGVDQPQHF. The DNA for the CDR3 is TGCGCCAGCAGCCAAGATCTGGGGGTTGATCAGCCCCAGCATTTT.